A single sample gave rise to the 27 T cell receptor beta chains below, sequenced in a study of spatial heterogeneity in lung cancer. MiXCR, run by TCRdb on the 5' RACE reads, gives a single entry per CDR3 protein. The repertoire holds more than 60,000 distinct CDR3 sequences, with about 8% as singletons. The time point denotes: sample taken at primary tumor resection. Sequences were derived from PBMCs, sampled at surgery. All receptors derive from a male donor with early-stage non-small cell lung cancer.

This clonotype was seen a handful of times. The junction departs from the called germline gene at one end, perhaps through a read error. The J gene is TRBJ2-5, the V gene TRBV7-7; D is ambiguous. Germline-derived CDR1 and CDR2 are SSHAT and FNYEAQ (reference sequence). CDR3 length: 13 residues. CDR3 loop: CASSPRSFGTQYF. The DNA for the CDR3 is TGTGCTAGCAGCCCCCGCAGTTTTGGGACCCAGTACTTC.

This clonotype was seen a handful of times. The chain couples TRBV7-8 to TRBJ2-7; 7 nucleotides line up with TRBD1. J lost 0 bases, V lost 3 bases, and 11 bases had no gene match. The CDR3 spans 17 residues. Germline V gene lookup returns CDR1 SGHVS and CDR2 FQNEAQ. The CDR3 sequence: CASSFTVPGQSSYEQYF. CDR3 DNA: TGTGCCAGCAGCTTCACGGTACCGGGACAGAGCTCCTACGAGCAGTACTTC.

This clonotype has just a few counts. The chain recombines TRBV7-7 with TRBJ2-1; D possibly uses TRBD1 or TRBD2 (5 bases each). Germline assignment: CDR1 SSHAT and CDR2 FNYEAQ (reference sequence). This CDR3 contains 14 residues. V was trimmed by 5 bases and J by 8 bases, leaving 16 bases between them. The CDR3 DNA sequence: TGTGCCAGCAGCCTGGGGACCGCGGCCCATGAGCAGTTCTTC. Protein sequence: CASSLGTAAHEQFF.

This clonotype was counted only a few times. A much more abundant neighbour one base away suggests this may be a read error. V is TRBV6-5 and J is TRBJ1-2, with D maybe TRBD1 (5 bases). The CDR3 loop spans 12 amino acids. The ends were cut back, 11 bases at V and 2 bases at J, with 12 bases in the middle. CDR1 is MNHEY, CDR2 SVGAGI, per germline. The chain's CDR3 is CACSGRNYGYTF. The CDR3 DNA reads TGTGCCTGCTCGGGACGGAACTATGGCTACACCTTC.

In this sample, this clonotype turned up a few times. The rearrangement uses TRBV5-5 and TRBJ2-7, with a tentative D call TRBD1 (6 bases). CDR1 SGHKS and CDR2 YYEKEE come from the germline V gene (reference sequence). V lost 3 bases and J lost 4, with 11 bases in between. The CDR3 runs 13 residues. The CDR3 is CASSSTGFYEQYF. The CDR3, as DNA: TGTGCCAGCAGCTCTACAGGGTTTTACGAGCAGTACTTC.

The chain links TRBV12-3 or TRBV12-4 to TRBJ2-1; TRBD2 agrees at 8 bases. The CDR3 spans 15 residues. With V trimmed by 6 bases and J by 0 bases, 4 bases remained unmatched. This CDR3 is CASRIAGPSYNEQFF. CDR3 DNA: TGTGCCAGCAGAATAGCGGGACCCTCCTACAATGAGCAGTTCTTC.

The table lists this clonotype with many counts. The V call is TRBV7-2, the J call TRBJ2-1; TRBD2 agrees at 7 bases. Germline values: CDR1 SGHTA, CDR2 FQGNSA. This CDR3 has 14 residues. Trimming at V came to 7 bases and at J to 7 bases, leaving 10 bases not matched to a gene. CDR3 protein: CASISGGRRNEQFF. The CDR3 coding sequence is TGTGCCAGCATCTCGGGAGGACGACGGAATGAGCAGTTCTTC. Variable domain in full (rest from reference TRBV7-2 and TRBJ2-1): GAGVSQSPSNKVTEKGKDVELRCDPISGHTALYWYRQSLGQGLEFLIYFQGNSAPDKSGLPSDRFSAERTGGSVSTLTIQRTQQEDSAVYLCASISGGRRNEQFFGPGTRLTVL.

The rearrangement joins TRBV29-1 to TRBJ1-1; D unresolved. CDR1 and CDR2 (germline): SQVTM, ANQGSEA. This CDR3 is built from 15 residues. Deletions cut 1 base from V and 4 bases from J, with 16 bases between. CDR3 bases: TGCAGCGTTGAAGGTGCGACCACTCACCCCACTGAAGCTTTCTTT. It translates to CSVEGATTHPTEAFF. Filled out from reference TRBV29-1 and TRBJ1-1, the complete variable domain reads SAVISQKPSRDICQRGTSLTIQCQVDSQVTMMFWYRQQPGQSLTLIATANQGSEATYESGFVIDKFPISRPNLTFSTLTVSNMSPEDSSIYLCSVEGATTHPTEAFFGQGTRLTVV.

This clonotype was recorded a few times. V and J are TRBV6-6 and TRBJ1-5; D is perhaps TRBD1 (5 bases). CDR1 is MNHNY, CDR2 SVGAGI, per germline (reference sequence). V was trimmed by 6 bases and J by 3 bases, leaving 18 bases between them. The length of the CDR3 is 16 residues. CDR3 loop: CASSPAGGRFNQPQHF. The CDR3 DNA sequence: TGTGCCAGCAGCCCGGCGGGGGGTAGGTTCAATCAGCCCCAGCATTTT.

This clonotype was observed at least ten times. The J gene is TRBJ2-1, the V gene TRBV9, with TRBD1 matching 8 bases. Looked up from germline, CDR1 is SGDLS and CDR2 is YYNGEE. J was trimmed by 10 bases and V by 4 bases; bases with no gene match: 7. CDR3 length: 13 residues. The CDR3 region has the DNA TGTGCCAGCAGCTTAGGACAGGGCGGAGAGCAGTTCTTC. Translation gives CASSLGQGGEQFF.

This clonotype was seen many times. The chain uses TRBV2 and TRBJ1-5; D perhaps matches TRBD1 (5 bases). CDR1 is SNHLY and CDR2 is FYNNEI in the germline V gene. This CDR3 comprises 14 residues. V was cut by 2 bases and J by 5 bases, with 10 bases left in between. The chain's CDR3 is CASSEKEGYQPQHF. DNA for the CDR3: TGTGCCAGCAGTGAAAAAGAGGGGTATCAGCCCCAGCATTTT.

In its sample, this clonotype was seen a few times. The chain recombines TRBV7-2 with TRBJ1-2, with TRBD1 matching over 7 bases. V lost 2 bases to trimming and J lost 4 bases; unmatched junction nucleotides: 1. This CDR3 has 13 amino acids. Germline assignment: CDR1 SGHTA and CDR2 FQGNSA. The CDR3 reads CASSLWDSYGYTF. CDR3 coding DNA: TGTGCCAGCAGCTTATGGGACAGCTATGGCTACACCTTC.

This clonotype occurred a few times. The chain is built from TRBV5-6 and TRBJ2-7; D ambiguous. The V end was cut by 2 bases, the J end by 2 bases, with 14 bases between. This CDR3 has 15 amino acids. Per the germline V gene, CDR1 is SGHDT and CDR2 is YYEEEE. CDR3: CASSFGTVTPYEQYF. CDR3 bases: TGTGCCAGCAGCTTTGGTACCGTCACCCCCTACGAGCAGTACTTC.

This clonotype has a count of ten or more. CDR3 sequence (DNA): TGTGCCAGTAGTCCCCTAGAGGGGACAGATAGCAATCAGCCCCAGCATTTT. Translating it yields CASSPLEGTDSNQPQHF. The chain is built from TRBV19 and TRBJ1-5, with 7 bases that match TRBD1. The CDR3 is made up of 17 amino acids. Germline V gene sequence: CDR1 LNHDA, CDR2 SQIVND (reference sequence). The V gene end was trimmed by 5 bases and the J gene end by 0 bases; junction bases not matched to a gene: 10.

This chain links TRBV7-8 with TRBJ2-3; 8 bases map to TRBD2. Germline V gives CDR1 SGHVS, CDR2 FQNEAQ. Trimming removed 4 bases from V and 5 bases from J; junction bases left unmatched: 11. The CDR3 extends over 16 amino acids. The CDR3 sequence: CASSSPSGGPGDTQYF. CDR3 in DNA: TGTGCCAGCAGCTCTCCGTCGGGAGGGCCTGGAGATACGCAGTATTTT. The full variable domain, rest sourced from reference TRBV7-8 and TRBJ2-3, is GAGVSQSPRYKVAKRGQDVALRCDPISGHVSLFWYQQALGQGPEFLTYFQNEAQLDKSGLPSDRFFAERPEGSVSTLKIQRTQQEDSAVYLCASSSPSGGPGDTQYFGPGTRLTVL.

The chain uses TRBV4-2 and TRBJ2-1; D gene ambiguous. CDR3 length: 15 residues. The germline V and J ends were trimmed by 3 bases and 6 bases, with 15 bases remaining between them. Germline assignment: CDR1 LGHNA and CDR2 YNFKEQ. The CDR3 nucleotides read TGTGCCAGCAGCCACGCTACCCCTCTAGGCAATGAGCAGTTCTTC. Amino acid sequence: CASSHATPLGNEQFF.

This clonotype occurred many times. The CDR3 is CASSSSLSSGNTIYF. The CDR3 DNA reads as TGTGCCAGCAGCTCGTCACTTAGCTCTGGAAACACCATATATTTT. This chain links TRBV7-2 with TRBJ1-3; the D is unclear. V gave up 4 bases and J gave up 0 bases, with 10 bases separating them. This CDR3 comprises 15 residues. CDR1 and CDR2 (germline): SGHTA, FQGNSA.

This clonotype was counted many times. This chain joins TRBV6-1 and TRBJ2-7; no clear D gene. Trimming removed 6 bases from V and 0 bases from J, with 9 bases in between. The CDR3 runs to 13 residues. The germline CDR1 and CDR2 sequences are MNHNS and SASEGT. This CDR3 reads CASRWQSSYEQYF. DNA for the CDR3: TGTGCCAGCAGGTGGCAGAGCTCCTACGAGCAGTACTTC.

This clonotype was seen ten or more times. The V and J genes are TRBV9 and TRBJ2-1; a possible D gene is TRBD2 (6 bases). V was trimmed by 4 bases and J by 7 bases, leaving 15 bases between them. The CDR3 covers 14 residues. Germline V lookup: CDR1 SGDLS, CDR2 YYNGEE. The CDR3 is CASSPHRLVNEQFF. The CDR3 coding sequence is TGTGCCAGCAGCCCTCACAGACTAGTGAATGAGCAGTTCTTC.

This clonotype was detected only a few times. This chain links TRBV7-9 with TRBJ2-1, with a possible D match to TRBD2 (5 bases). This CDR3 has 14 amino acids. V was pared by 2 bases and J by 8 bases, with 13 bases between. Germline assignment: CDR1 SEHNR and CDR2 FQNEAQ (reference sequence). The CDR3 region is CASSLSGSSYEQFF. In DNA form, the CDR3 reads TGTGCCAGCAGCTTAAGTGGGAGTAGCTATGAGCAGTTCTTC.

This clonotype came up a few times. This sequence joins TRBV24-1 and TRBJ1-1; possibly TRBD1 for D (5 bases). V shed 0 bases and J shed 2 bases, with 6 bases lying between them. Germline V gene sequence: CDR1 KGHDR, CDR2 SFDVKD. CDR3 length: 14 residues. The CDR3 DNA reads TGTGCCACCAGTGATTTGGGGGGAAACACTGAAGCTTTCTTT. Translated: CATSDLGGNTEAFF.

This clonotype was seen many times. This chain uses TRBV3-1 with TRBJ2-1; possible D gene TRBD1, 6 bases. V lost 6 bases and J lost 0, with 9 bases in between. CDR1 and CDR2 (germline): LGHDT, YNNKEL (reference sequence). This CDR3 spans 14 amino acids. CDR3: CASSQGSSYNEQFF. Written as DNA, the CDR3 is TGTGCCAGCAGTCAGGGGAGCTCCTACAATGAGCAGTTCTTC.

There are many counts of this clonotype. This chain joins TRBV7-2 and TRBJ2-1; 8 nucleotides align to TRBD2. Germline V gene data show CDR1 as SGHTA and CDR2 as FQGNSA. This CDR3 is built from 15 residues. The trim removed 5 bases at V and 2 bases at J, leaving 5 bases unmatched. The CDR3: CASSPRAGAYNEQFF. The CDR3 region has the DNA TGTGCCAGCAGCCCCAGAGCGGGAGCCTACAATGAGCAGTTCTTC.

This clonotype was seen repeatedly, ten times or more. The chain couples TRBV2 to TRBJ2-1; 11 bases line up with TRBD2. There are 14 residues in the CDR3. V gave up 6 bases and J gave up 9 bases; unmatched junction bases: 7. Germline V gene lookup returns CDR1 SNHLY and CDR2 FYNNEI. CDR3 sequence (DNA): TGTGCCAGCAGGTTAGCGGGAGGGGATCCTGAGCAGTTCTTC. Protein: CASRLAGGDPEQFF.

CDR3 in amino acids: CASSALAGVNTEAFF. The CDR3 DNA is TGTGCCAGCAGTGCTTTGGCAGGGGTGAACACTGAAGCTTTCTTT. The chain couples TRBV25-1 to TRBJ1-1; possibly TRBD1 for D (6 bases). CDR1 is MGHDK, CDR2 SYGVNS, per germline. The CDR3 loop spans 15 amino acids. With 4 bases removed from V and 0 bases from J, the gap between germline ends came to 12 bases.

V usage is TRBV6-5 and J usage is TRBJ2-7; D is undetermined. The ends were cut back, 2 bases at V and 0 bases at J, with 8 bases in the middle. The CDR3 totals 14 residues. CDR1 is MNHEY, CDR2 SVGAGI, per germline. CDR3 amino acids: CASSYQRSSYEQYF. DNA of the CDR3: TGTGCCAGCAGTTACCAGCGCTCCTCCTACGAGCAGTACTTC.

The CDR3 nucleotides are TGTGCCAGCAGCGTCCGGGACAGGGACACTGAAGCTTTCTTT. Protein sequence: CASSVRDRDTEAFF. This rearrangement joins TRBV4-2 to TRBJ1-1; 9 positions match TRBD1. With V trimmed by 5 bases and J by 3 bases, 4 bases remained unmatched. The CDR3 extends over 14 amino acids. The germline V gene encodes CDR1 LGHNA and CDR2 YNFKEQ.